Here is one TCR beta chain with its context. Its antigen is currently unknown. This specimen comes from a study of cytomegalovirus exposure and HLA in healthy donors. Broader study findings: In a later analysis, CMV-associated beta chains were mostly HLA-associated, it appeared. Later, an analysis found that common viral pathogens appeared to be linked with several of the most significant clusters.

With 0 bases clipped from V and 10 bases from J, the junction kept 5 bases outside the gene matches. The CDR3 consists of 14 residues. The V gene's germline CDR1 is MNHEY and CDR2 SVGAGI. This PCR relied on a set of 60 Vbeta primers and 13 Jbeta primers. The protocol was immunoSEQ multiplex PCR, while the TCRdb copy is restricted to in-frame clones and leaves out a portion. Here the sample spans 150,000 to 200,000 clones, approximately 78% being singletons. The chain employs TRBV6-5 and TRBJ1-1; 10 nucleotides align to TRBD1. This clonotype originated in a girl aged 2-10 years in good health and CMV-seropositive. Sample: PBMCs. Here the CDR3 DNA reads TGTGCCAGCAGTTACTCGACAGGGGGCGAGGGAGCTTTCTTT. As protein: CASSYSTGGEGAFF.